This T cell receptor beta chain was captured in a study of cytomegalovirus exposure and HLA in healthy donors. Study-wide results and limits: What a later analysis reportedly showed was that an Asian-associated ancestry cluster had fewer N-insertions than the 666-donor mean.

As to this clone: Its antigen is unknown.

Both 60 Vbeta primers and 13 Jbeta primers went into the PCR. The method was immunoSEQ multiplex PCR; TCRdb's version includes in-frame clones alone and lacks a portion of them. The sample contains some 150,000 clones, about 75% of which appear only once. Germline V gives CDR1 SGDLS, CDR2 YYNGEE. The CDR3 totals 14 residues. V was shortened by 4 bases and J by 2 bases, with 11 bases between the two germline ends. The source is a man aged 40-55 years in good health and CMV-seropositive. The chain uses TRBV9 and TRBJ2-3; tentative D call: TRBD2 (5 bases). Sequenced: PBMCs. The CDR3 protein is CASSQEALTDTQYF. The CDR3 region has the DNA TGTGCCAGCAGCCAGGAGGCCCTCACAGATACGCAGTATTTT.